The rows below give T cell receptor beta chains drawn from one sample of a study of blood T cell repertoires in COVID-19. The data were produced by immunoSEQ multiplex PCR, yet TCRdb's version contains in-frame clones alone and is incomplete. This sample has nearly 100,000 clones, with roughly 90% found just once. The sample was peripheral blood. The receptors derive from a man older than 75 with acute or convalescent COVID-19. The CDR3 runs from the conserved cysteine through the conserved F or W. Each record gives: clone size, V gene, J gene, D gene, CDR3 protein, CDR3 DNA. D genes are given only for firm matches. A row's size may be missing; if present it is once, few, many or a size class.

-,TRBV6-5,TRBJ1-1,TRBD1,CASSTGGAYTEAFF,TGTGCCAGCAGTACAGGGGGGGCGTACACTGAAGCTTTCTTT
-,TRBV3-1/TRBV3-2,TRBJ2-1,TRBD1,CASTPGTAHNEQFF,TGTGCCAGCACGCCGGGGACAGCTCACAATGAGCAGTTCTTC
-,TRBV6-5,TRBJ1-4,-,CASRGTGSEKLFF,TGTGCCAGCAGGGGCACGGGGAGCGAAAAACTGTTTTTT
once,TRBV7-2,TRBJ2-6,TRBD2,CASSLVGGRGGANVLTF,TGTGCCAGCAGCTTAGTCGGCGGGAGGGGTGGGGCCAACGTCCTGACTTTC
-,TRBV20-1,TRBJ2-5,-,CSALGGVTQYF,TGCAGTGCCCTCGGGGGAGTGACCCAGTACTTC
-,TRBV5-1,TRBJ2-7,TRBD1,CASSLVGQGSYEQYF,TGCGCCAGCAGCTTGGTGGGACAGGGATCCTACGAGCAGTACTTC
-,TRBV6-2/TRBV6-3,TRBJ2-2,TRBD2,CASSRGLATNTGELFF,TGTGCCAGCAGTCGCGGACTAGCTACGAACACCGGGGAGCTGTTTTTT
-,TRBV19,TRBJ1-5,TRBD1,CASKGTGGKPQHF,TGTGCCAGTAAGGGGACAGGGGGAAAGCCCCAGCATTTT
-,TRBV28,TRBJ2-1,TRBD1,CASSLAGTGARNEQFF,TGTGCCAGCAGTTTAGCTGGGACAGGGGCGCGGAATGAGCAGTTCTTC
-,TRBV5-1,TRBJ2-1,TRBD1,CASSLGQGALKQFF,TGCGCCAGCAGCTTGGGGCAGGGGGCTCTCAAGCAGTTCTTC
-,TRBV3-1/TRBV3-2,TRBJ1-5,-,CASSQQGSNQPQHF,TGTGCCAGCAGCCAACAGGGAAGCAATCAGCCCCAGCATTTT
-,TRBV7-8,TRBJ2-7,TRBD1,CASSLEGTASYEQYF,TGTGCCAGCAGCTTAGAAGGGACAGCCTCCTACGAGCAGTACTTC
once,TRBV10-2,TRBJ2-7,-,CASSNPWGQGLAPYEQYF,TGCGCCAGCAGTAACCCCTGGGGGCAGGGGCTAGCTCCCTACGAGCAGTACTTC
-,TRBV30,TRBJ2-1,-,CAWAFSYNEQFF,TGTGCCTGGGCGTTCTCCTACAATGAGCAGTTCTTC